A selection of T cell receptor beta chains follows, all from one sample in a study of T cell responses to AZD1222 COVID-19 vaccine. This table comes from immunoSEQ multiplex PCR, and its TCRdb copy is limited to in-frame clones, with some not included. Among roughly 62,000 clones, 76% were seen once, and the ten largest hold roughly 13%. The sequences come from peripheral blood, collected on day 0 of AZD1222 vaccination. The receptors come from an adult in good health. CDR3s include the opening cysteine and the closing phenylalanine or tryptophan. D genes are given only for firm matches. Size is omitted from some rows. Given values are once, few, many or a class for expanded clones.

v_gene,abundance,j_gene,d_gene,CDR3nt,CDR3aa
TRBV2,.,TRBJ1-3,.,TGTGCCAGCAGTGTTGACACCGAAAACACCATATATTTT,CASSVDTENTIYF
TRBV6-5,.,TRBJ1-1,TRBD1,TGTGCCAGCAGCGACAGGGGAGGGGGAACTGAAGCTTTCTTT,CASSDRGGGTEAFF
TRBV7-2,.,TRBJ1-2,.,TGTGCCAGCAGCTTGAGCGGGTTCCGCGGCTACACCTTC,CASSLSGFRGYTF
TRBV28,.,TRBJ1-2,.,TGTGCCAGCAGTTTTCCCCGGACGGGGGAGAGAGGCTACACCTTC,CASSFPRTGERGYTF
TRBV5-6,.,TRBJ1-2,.,TGTGCCAGCAGCTTGATGGGGGGCTATGGCTACACCTTC,CASSLMGGYGYTF
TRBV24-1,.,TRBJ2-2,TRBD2,TGTGCCACCCAGACTAGCGGGTTAACCGGGGAGCTGTTTTTT,CATQTSGLTGELFF
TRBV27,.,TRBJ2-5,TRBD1,TGTGCCAGCAGTTTAAGCCAGGGGGCGTGGAAGACCCAGTACTTC,CASSLSQGAWKTQYF
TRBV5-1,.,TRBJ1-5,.,TGCGCCAGCAGCTTGGGACGGTGGGAGGGCGACAATCAGCCCCAGCATTTT,CASSLGRWEGDNQPQHF
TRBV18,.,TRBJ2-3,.,TGTGCCAGCTCGCCCCCATCGGGTACAGATACGCAGTATTTT,CASSPPSGTDTQYF
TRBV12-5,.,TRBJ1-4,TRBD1,TGTGCTAGTGGTATCAGGACAGGCGTTACTGAAAAACTGTTTTTT,CASGIRTGVTEKLFF
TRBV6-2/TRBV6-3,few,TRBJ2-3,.,TGTGCCAGCAGTTACGAGGACAGAATTGCAGATACGCAGTATTTT,CASSYEDRIADTQYF
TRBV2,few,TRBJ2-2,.,TGTGCCAGCAGGGGTAGCGGACGCACCGGGGAGCTGTTTTTT,CASRGSGRTGELFF
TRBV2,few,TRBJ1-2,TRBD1,TGTGCCAGCAGTGAGGGACAGGGGTCCGGCTATGGCTACACCTTC,CASSEGQGSGYGYTF
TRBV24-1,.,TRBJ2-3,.,TGTGCCACCAGTGACTCCGGACAAAATGGAAATACGCAGTATTTT,CATSDSGQNGNTQYF
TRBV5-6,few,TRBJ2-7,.,TGTGCCAGCAGCCTGGGGAACGAGCAGTACTTC,CASSLGNEQYF
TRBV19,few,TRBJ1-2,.,TGTGCCAGTAGTATAGGGATAGGATATGGCTACACCTTC,CASSIGIGYGYTF
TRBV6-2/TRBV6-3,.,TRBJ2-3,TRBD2,TGTGCCAGCAGTTACCCGGGACTAGCGGGTTCCCCAAGGAGCACAGATACGCAGTATTTT,CASSYPGLAGSPRSTDTQYF
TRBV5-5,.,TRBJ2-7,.,TGTGCCAGCAGCTTGGTTGGGCCCCGGGACGAGCAGTACTTC,CASSLVGPRDEQYF
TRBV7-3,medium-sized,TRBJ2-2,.,TGTGCCAGCAGCCCAAGCAAGATTGTGAACACCGGGGAGCTGTTTTTT,CASSPSKIVNTGELFF
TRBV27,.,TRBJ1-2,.,TGTGCCAGCAGTCCCCCAGGGCCCGGCTATGGCTACACCTTC,CASSPPGPGYGYTF
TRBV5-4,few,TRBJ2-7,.,TGTGCCAGCAGCTACTCCCCGTCTTCCTACGAGCAGTACTTC,CASSYSPSSYEQYF
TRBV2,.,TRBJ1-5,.,TGTGCCAGCAGTACCCGGGCTACCAATCAGCCCCAGCATTTT,CASSTRATNQPQHF
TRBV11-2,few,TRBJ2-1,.,TGTGCCAGCAGCTTATTGCGGGGTGGTCGGGAGCAGTTCTTC,CASSLLRGGREQFF
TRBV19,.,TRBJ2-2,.,TGTGCCAGTAGTATCTTAGCCACCGGGGAGCTGTTTTTT,CASSILATGELFF
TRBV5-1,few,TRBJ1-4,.,TGCGCCAGCAGCTCCGGCAGGTACGATGAAAAACTGTTTTTT,CASSSGRYDEKLFF
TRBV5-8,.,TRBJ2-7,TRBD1,TGTGCCAGCAGTTCCCGAGGGGGACAGGGGGCTTACGAGCAGTACTTC,CASSSRGGQGAYEQYF
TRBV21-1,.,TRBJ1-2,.,TGTGCCAGCAGCAAAGTAGGCAGGGTCCATGGCTACACCTTC,CASSKVGRVHGYTF
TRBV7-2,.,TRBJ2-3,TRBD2,TGTGCCAGCAGCTTAACTAGCGGGGGGGCGGATACGCAGTATTTT,CASSLTSGGADTQYF
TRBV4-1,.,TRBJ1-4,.,TGCGCCAGCAGCCGTTTTAAGGGGAATGAAAAACTGTTTTTT,CASSRFKGNEKLFF
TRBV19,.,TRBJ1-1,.,TGTGCCAGTAAGGTCGATCTCGGACTTCTGAACACTGAAGCTTTCTTT,CASKVDLGLLNTEAFF
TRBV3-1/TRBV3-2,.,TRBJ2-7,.,TGTGCCAGCAGCCAAGGAGACGGGGCGACCTACGAGCAGTACTTC,CASSQGDGATYEQYF
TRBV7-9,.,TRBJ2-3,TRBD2,TGTGCCAGCAGCTTTCATCTAGCGGGGGGGATCACAGATACGCAGTATTTT,CASSFHLAGGITDTQYF
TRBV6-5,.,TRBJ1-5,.,TGTGCCAGCAGAGCGGGAGCCGAGCCCCAGCATTTT,CASRAGAEPQHF
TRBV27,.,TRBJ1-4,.,TGTGCCAGCAGAAGACATTTTTGGACGGAAAAACTGTTTTTT,CASRRHFWTEKLFF
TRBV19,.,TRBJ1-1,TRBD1,TGTGCCAGTAGTCTCCGGGACAGTTACACTGAAGCTTTCTTT,CASSLRDSYTEAFF
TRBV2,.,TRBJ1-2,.,TGTGCCAGCAGTCGGAAAGATAACTATGGCTACACCTTC,CASSRKDNYGYTF
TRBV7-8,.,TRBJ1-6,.,TGTGCCAGCAGCCCTGGTGGGAATTCACCCCTCCACTTT,CASSPGGNSPLHF
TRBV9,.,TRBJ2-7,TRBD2,TGTGCCAGCAGCGTAGGTCTAGCGGAGACCTACGAGCAGTACTTC,CASSVGLAETYEQYF